The rows below give T cell receptor beta chains drawn from one sample of a study of T cell responses to AZD1222 COVID-19 vaccine. The method was immunoSEQ multiplex PCR; TCRdb's version includes in-frame clones alone and lacks a portion of them. The table includes tens of thousands of clones, approximately 89% detected once. The sample here was peripheral blood, taken 28 days after the second AZD1222 dose. The receptors derive from an adult who received the AZD1222 COVID-19 vaccine. CDR3s include the opening cysteine and the closing phenylalanine or tryptophan. The D gene is left open where the match is weak. The size field is filled for only some rows; it gives once, few, many or a size class.

clone_size: NA; v_call: TRBV20-1; j_call: TRBJ2-1; d_call: NA; cdr3_aa: CSASSRATYNEQFF; cdr3_nt: TGCAGTGCTAGTTCTAGGGCGACCTACAATGAGCAGTTCTTC
clone_size: NA; v_call: TRBV6-2/TRBV6-3; j_call: TRBJ1-6; d_call: TRBD1; cdr3_aa: CASSYLGQGNSPLHF; cdr3_nt: TGTGCCAGCAGTTACCTGGGACAGGGAAACTCACCCCTCCACTTT
clone_size: NA; v_call: TRBV7-9; j_call: TRBJ1-5; d_call: NA; cdr3_aa: CASSFTGPEQPQHF; cdr3_nt: TGTGCCAGCAGCTTTACCGGGCCTGAACAGCCCCAGCATTTT
clone_size: NA; v_call: TRBV2; j_call: TRBJ1-2; d_call: NA; cdr3_aa: CASSELAATYGYTF; cdr3_nt: TGTGCCAGCAGTGAATTGGCCGCAACATATGGCTACACCTTC
clone_size: NA; v_call: TRBV2; j_call: TRBJ2-1; d_call: NA; cdr3_aa: CASSGAAMGNEQFF; cdr3_nt: TGTGCCAGCAGTGGAGCGGCAATGGGCAATGAGCAGTTCTTC
clone_size: NA; v_call: TRBV11-2; j_call: TRBJ2-7; d_call: TRBD2; cdr3_aa: CASSESLSGRIGEQYF; cdr3_nt: TGTGCCAGCAGCGAATCGCTTAGCGGGAGAATTGGCGAGCAGTACTTC
clone_size: NA; v_call: TRBV5-1; j_call: TRBJ2-1; d_call: NA; cdr3_aa: CASSENEGANNEQFF; cdr3_nt: TGCGCCAGCTCTGAGAATGAGGGAGCGAACAATGAGCAGTTCTTC
clone_size: once; v_call: TRBV6-5; j_call: TRBJ1-4; d_call: NA; cdr3_aa: CAGGSREGYEKLFF; cdr3_nt: TGTGCCGGTGGGAGCAGGGAGGGGTATGAAAAACTGTTTTTT
clone_size: NA; v_call: TRBV28; j_call: TRBJ2-7; d_call: TRBD2; cdr3_aa: CASSSPPSGSVTDEQYF; cdr3_nt: TGTGCCAGCAGCTCCCCGCCTAGCGGGAGCGTGACGGACGAGCAGTACTTC
clone_size: once; v_call: TRBV9; j_call: TRBJ1-2; d_call: NA; cdr3_aa: CASSRGSIYGYTF; cdr3_nt: TGTGCCAGCAGCAGGGGATCGATCTATGGCTACACCTTC
clone_size: once; v_call: TRBV29-1; j_call: TRBJ1-2; d_call: NA; cdr3_aa: CSVEGVGSNYGYTF; cdr3_nt: TGCAGCGTTGAAGGGGTGGGATCTAACTATGGCTACACCTTC
clone_size: NA; v_call: TRBV4-1; j_call: TRBJ2-4; d_call: TRBD2; cdr3_aa: CASSPGLAGGLAKNIQYF; cdr3_nt: TGCGCCAGCAGCCCCGGACTAGCGGGAGGGCTCGCCAAAAACATTCAGTACTTC